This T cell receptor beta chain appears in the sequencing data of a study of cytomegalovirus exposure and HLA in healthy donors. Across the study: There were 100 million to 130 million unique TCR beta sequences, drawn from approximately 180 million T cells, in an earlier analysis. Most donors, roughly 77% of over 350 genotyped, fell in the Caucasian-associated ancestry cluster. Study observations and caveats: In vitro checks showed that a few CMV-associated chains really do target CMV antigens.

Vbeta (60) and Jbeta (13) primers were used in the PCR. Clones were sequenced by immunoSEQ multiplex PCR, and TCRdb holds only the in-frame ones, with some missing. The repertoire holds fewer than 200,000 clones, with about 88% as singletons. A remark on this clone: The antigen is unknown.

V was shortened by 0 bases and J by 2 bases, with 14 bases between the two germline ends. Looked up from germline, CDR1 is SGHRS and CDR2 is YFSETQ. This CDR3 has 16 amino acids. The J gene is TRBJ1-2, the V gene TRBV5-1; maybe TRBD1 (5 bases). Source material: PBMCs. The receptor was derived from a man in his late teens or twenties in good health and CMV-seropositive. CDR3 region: CASSLAGGGSNYGYTF. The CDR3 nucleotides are TGCGCCAGCAGCTTGGCCGGGGGGGGATCAAACTATGGCTACACCTTC.